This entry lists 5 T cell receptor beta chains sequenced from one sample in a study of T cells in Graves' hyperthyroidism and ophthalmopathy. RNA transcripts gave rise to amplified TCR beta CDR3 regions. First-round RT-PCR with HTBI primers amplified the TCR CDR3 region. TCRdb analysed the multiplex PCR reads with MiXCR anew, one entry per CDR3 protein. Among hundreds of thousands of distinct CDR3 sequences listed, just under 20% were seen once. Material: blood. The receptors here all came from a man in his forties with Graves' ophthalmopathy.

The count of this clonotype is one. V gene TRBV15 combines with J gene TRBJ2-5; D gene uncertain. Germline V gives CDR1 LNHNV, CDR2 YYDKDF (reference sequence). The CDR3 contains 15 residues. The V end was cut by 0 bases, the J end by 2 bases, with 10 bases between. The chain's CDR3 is CATSRDSPVQETQYF. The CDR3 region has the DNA TGTGCCACCAGCAGAGATTCACCGGTACAAGAGACCCAGTACTTC.

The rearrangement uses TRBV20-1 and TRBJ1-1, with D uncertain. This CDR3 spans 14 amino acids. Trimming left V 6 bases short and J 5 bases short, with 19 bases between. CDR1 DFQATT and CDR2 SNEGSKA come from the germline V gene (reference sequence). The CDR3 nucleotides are TGCAGTGCGTCTCCGGATAAGACGTGGACTGAAGCTTTCTTT. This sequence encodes CSASPDKTWTEAFF.

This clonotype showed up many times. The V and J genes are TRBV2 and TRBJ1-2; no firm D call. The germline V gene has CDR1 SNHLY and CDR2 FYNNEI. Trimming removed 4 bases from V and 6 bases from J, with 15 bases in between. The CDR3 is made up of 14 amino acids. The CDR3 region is CASSVREGGDGYTF. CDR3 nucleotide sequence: TGTGCCAGCAGTGTACGGGAGGGTGGCGATGGCTACACCTTC.

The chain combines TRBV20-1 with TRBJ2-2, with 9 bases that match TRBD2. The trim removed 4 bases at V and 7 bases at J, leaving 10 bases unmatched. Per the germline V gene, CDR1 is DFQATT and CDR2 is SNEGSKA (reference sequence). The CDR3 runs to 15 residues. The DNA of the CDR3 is TGCAGTGCTACTAGGGCGGGAGGGCCGAACGGGGAGCTGTTTTTT. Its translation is CSATRAGGPNGELFF.

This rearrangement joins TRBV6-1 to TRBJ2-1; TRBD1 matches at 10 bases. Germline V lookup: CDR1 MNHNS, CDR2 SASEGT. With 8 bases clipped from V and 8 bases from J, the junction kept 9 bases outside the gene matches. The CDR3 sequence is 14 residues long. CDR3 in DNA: TGTGCCAGCCGGGACAGGGGTGGGTCGGATGAGCAGTTCTTC. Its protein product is CASRDRGGSDEQFF.